This T cell receptor beta chain was recovered during a study of cytotoxic CD8 clonotypes in ibrutinib-treated CLL. Frozen PBMC stocks contributed 2 to 2.5 micrograms of genomic DNA to the TCR beta libraries. With sequencing, the targeted depth ranged from 1 in 200,000 to 1 in 1 million T cells. Assay: immunoSEQ multiplex PCR; the TCRdb copy retains only in-frame clones and omits some. The sample holds 45,000 to 70,000 clones, around 55% seen once. Per germline, CDR1 SGHNT and CDR2 YENEEA. V was shortened by 1 base and J by 2 bases, with 5 bases between the two germline ends. This CDR3 spans 13 amino acids. As concerns this clone: Its antigen is undetermined.

General observations from the study: Treatment saw public clonotypes, which were uncommon, either contract or stay stable.

The sequences come from PBMCs, collected after 24 months of ibrutinib treatment. The V gene is TRBV11-3, the J gene TRBJ1-1, with D unresolved. The clonotype comes from a human donor with chronic lymphocytic leukemia. The CDR3 sequence is CASSLAHNTEAFF. The CDR3 DNA reads as TGTGCCAGCAGCTTAGCCCATAACACTGAAGCTTTCTTT.